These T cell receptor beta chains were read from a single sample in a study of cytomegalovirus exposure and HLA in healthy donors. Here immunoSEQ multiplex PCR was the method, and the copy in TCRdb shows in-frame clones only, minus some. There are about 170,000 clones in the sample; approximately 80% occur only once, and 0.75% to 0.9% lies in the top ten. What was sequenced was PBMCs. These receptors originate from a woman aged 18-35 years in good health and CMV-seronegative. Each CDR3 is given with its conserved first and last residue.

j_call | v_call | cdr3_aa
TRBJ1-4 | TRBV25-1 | CASSEVGDSSATNEKLFF
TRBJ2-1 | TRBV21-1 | CASSVRTSGRSQFF
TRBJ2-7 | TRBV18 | CASSPQRSGGYEQYF
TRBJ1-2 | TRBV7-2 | CASSPRSGNSRGYTF
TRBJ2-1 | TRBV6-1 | CASSESGLATLYNEQFF
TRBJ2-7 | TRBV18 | CASSPRQGYEQYF
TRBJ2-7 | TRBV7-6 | CASSLLGDSYEQYF
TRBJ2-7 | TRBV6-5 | CASSPHRQTYEQYF
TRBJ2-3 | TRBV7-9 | CASSFRDRKSTDTQYF
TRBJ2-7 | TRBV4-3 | CASSQEREWAYEQYF